The clone carrying this TCR beta chain was found many times. What it recognizes is unknown. This sample was included in a study of metastatic and nonmetastatic thyroid tumors. MiXCR re-clonotyped the PCR reads for TCRdb. Among about 21,000 clones, 15% to 20% were seen once, and the ten largest hold roughly 20%. Thyroid surgery was performed in patients who had received no treatment beforehand. Study-wide findings and caveats: In blood and tumor, TCR beta diversity was reportedly significantly higher in malignant thyroid tumors than in benign nodules.

This TCR came from a male donor with papillary thyroid cancer or a benign thyroid nodule (not recorded which). Some clones in this sample may be carry-over from other donors' samples. Sequencing was done on a sample of blood.

Written as DNA, the CDR3 is TGCGCCAGCAGCCGATCGGGGGTAGGATCCTACAATGAGCAGTTCTTC. Translated: CASSRSGVGSYNEQFF. V is TRBV5-1 and J is TRBJ2-1, with a possible D match to TRBD2 (6 bases). The CDR3 has 16 residues. With 4 bases removed from V and 1 base from J, the gap between germline ends came to 15 bases. Germline CDR1 reads SGHRS; CDR2 reads YFSETQ.